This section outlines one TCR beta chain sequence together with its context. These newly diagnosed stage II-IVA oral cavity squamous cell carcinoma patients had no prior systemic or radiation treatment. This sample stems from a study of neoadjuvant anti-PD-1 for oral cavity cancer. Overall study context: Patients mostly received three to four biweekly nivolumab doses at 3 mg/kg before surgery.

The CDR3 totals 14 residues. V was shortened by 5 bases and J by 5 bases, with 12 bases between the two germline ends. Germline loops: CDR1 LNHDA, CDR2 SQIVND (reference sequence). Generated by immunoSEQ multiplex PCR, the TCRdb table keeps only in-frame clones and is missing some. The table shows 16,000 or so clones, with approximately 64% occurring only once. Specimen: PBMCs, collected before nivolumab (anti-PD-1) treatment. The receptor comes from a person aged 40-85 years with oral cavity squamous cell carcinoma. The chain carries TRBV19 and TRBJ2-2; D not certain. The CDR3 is CASSLSSYTGELFF. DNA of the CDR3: TGTGCCAGTAGTCTCTCCAGCTATACCGGGGAGCTGTTTTTT.